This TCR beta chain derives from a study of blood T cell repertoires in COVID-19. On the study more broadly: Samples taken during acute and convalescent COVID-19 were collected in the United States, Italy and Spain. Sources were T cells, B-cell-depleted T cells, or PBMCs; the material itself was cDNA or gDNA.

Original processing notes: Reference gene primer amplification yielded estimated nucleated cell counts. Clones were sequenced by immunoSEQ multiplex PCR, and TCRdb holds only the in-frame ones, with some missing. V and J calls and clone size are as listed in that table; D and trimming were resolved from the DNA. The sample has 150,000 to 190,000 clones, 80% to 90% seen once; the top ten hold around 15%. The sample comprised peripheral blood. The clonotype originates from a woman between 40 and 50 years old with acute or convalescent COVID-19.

In DNA form, the CDR3 reads TGTGCCAGCAGTGTGAGTGGCGGGGGGGCCAATGAGCAGTTCTTC. As protein: CASSVSGGGANEQFF. The chain uses TRBV6-4 and TRBJ2-1, with 9 positions matching TRBD2. With V trimmed by 4 bases and J by 6 bases, 7 bases remained unmatched. The CDR3 runs to 15 residues. Looked up from germline, CDR1 is MRHNA and CDR2 is SNTAGT.